The source of this T cell receptor beta chain is a study of blood T cells in healthy people across ages. About this clonotype itself: Its specificity is unknown.

The CDR3 is 12 amino acids. The germline CDR1 and CDR2 sequences are LGHDT and YNNKEL (reference sequence). The ends were cut back, 4 bases at V and 4 bases at J, with 6 bases in the middle. Findings and caveats of the study: Strongly correlated with naive T cell percentage was TCR beta diversity.

Researchers report isolating at least 6 million PBMCs per sample. A second 7 to 11 cycle PCR used barcoded and J-beta primers. TCRdb independently ran MiXCR on the 5' RACE reads; one entry per CDR3 protein. The sample contains approximately 490,000 distinct CDR3 sequences, around 24% of which appear only once. This sample also belongs to another study, concerning T cells of mothers and their children. Turning to that study: At about 1.4 ug per 15 ul, all of the extracted RNA went into cDNA synthesis. Over 9.5 million reads per mother and roughly 3 million per child were obtained.

This receptor was identified in a boy aged 5-17 years in good health. The specimen was blood. The chain uses TRBV3-1 and TRBJ2-3; unclear D gene. For the CDR3, the DNA is TGTGCCAGCAGCCGTCTCGCAGATACGCAGTATTTT. Its translation: CASSRLADTQYF.